The sequence of this T cell receptor beta chain was determined in a study of naive and memory T cell subsets. Study observations and caveats: TCR counts from RNA may reflect activation-linked expression changes. Over 95% of naive TCR sequences appeared only once after error correction, unlike memory subsets. Naive repertoires, especially CD8, held a few larger clonotypes, possibly memory cells re-expressing CD45RA.

An equimolar mix of two oligonucleotides served as the beta constant-region primer for TRBC1 and TRBC2. Ligated cDNA was amplified by four rounds of PCR with nested alpha and beta constant-region primers and SP2. The cDNA 3' end received a ligated single-stranded oligonucleotide carrying the SP2 primer and a 12-nucleotide UMI. MiXCR was run by TCRdb on the UMI-ligation and nested PCR reads, yielding one entry per CDR3 protein. This table has roughly 97,000 distinct CDR3 sequences, more than 14% appearing once. The sample holds a few counts of this clonotype. Its antigen is as yet unknown. This CDR3 contains 15 residues. Trimming left V 6 bases short and J 2 bases short, with 16 bases between. The germline gives CDR1 MNHEY, CDR2 SMNVEV (reference sequence).

The sample consisted of naive CD8+ T cells from blood. The rearrangement joins TRBV27 to TRBJ1-2, with D possibly being TRBD1 (6 bases). The clonotype originates from a human donor in good health. CDR3 amino acids: CASSPRGGGNYGYTF. CDR3 DNA: TGTGCCAGCAGCCCTAGAGGGGGTGGGAACTATGGCTACACCTTC.